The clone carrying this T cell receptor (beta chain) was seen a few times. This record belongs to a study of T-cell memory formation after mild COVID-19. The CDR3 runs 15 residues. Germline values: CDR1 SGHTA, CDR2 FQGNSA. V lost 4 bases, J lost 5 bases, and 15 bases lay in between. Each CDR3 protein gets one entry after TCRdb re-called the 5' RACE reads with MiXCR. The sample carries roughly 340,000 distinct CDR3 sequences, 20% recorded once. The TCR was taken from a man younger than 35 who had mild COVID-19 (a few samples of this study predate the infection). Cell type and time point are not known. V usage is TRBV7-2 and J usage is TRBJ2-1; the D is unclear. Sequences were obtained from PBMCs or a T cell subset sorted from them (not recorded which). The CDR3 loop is CASSSTPNGDNEQFF. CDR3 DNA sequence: TGTGCCAGCAGCTCAACCCCGAATGGGGACAATGAGCAGTTCTTC.